Listed here are 11 T cell receptor beta chains from one sample, sequenced in a study of T cells after yellow fever vaccination. TCRdb recomputed calls from the 5' RACE reads with MiXCR, one row per CDR3 protein. Found here are 400,000 or so distinct CDR3 sequences, 11% of them singletons; the top ten hold roughly 18%. The material was PBMCs, obtained on the day of the first yellow fever vaccination. The receptors originated from a man younger than 30 who received the YFV17D yellow fever vaccine.

The table lists this clonotype with a few counts. This chain connects TRBV6-5 to TRBJ2-1; weak D call: TRBD2 (6 bases). With 2 bases removed from V and 6 bases from J, the gap between germline ends came to 20 bases. The CDR3 consists of 17 residues. Germline CDR1 is MNHEY and CDR2 is SVGAGI. For the CDR3, the DNA is TGTGCCAGCAGTTACCGATTCCCTTCTAGCGTCTCCAATGAGCAGTTCTTC. Its translation: CASSYRFPSSVSNEQFF.

This clonotype was detected a few times. The chain joins TRBV4-3 to TRBJ2-1; 10 nucleotides agree with TRBD2. The CDR3 extends over 17 amino acids. The ends lost 2 bases at V and 7 bases at J; junction bases unmatched: 11. The V gene's germline CDR1 is LGHNA and CDR2 YSLEER. CDR3 coding DNA: TGCGCCAGCAGCCAACCTTTGATAGCGGGGGGAAGGAATGAGCAGTTCTTC. This translates into CASSQPLIAGGRNEQFF.

The chain employs TRBV7-9 and TRBJ2-7, with 7 bases aligning to TRBD1. The CDR3 covers 12 residues. J was trimmed by 12 bases and V by 1 base; bases with no gene match: 6. Germline lookup yields CDR1 SEHNR and CDR2 FQNEAQ (reference sequence). This CDR3 reads CASSLDRGVVYF. The CDR3 DNA is TGTGCCAGCAGCTTAGACAGGGGAGTGGTGTACTTC.

This sequence joins TRBV4-3 and TRBJ2-1; 16 bases agree with TRBD2. This CDR3 has 17 residues. Germline V CDR1 and CDR2: LGHNA, YSLEER. With V trimmed by 4 bases and J by 7 bases, 7 bases remained unmatched. CDR3 amino acids: CASSPRGLAGGGNEQFF. CDR3 in DNA: TGCGCCAGCAGCCCCCGGGGACTAGCGGGGGGGGGGAATGAGCAGTTCTTC.

The DNA for the CDR3 is TGTGCCACCAGTGCCACTATCCCTCCGGGACAGCAATACAATGAGCAGTTCTTC. The encoded protein is CATSATIPPGQQYNEQFF. V is TRBV24-1 and J is TRBJ2-1; 7 bases agree with TRBD1. V trimming: 5 bases; J trimming: 4 bases; junction bases outside the gene matches: 16. CDR1 and CDR2 (germline): KGHDR, SFDVKD. The CDR3 contains 18 residues.

This chain connects TRBV18 to TRBJ1-1; D is perhaps TRBD1 (6 bases). The germline CDR1 and CDR2 sequences are KGHSH and LQKENI. V gave up 0 bases and J gave up 13 bases, with 15 bases separating them. The CDR3 runs to 13 residues. The CDR3 reads CASSPPSAGEGFF. In DNA, the CDR3 is TGTGCCAGCTCACCACCGTCGGCAGGGGAGGGTTTCTTT.

This clonotype was detected a few times. The chain combines TRBV21-1 with TRBJ1-4; the table's D gene call, TRBD1, was not cross checked with the DNA. TRBV21-1 is classified as a pseudogene. This CDR3 region has 16 residues. The CDR3 loop is CASTPFLSTGHEKLFF. CDR3 DNA: TGTGCCAGCACCCCTTTTCTATCTACTGGGCATGAAAAACTGTTTTTT.

J is TRBJ2-2 and V is TRBV24-1; D gene unclear. The length of the CDR3 is 14 residues. The germline V gene has CDR1 KGHDR and CDR2 SFDVKD. V was cut by 4 bases and J by 8 bases, with 13 bases left in between. The CDR3, as DNA: TGTGCCACCAGTGACCCTGTGTCCCGGGGGGAGCTGTTTTTT. Its translation: CATSDPVSRGELFF.

V and J are TRBV2 and TRBJ2-7; D may be TRBD1 (6 bases). Germline V lookup: CDR1 SNHLY, CDR2 FYNNEI. CDR3 size: 15 residues. V was shortened by 8 bases and J by 0 bases, with 17 bases between the two germline ends. CDR3 bases: TGTGCCAGCGCCGGGGACACTTTTCCCTCCTACGAGCAGTACGTC. Protein product: CASAGDTFPSYEQYV.

This clonotype was seen a few times. The chain combines TRBV29-1 with TRBJ2-3, with 10 bases matching TRBD1. The V gene end was trimmed by 6 bases and the J gene end by 3 bases; junction bases not matched to a gene: 6. Germline CDR1 SQVTM, CDR2 ANQGSEA. CDR3 length: 14 residues. CDR3 loop: CSVRQGAQTDTQYF. Here the CDR3 DNA reads TGCAGCGTACGACAGGGGGCGCAGACAGATACGCAGTATTTT.

This clonotype showed up many times. V usage is TRBV6-2 or TRBV6-3 and J usage is TRBJ2-7; D uncertain. The V gene's germline CDR1 is MNHEY and CDR2 SVGEGT. This CDR3 is built from 13 residues. Trimming cost V 10 bases and J 5 bases, with 18 bases left between them. The CDR3 DNA reads TGTGCCACCGGTAGACTCCTTCGGGACGAGCAGTACGTC. It specifies CATGRLLRDEQYV.